The 21 T cell receptor beta chains reported below all come from one sample, sequenced in a study of T cell responses to AZD1222 COVID-19 vaccine. Some clones are missing from TCRdb's copy, which holds only in-frame ones; the method was immunoSEQ multiplex PCR. Here the sample spans some 200,000 clones, approximately 90% being singletons. The starting material was peripheral blood, obtained 28 days after the second AZD1222 dose. These receptors were collected from an adult who received the AZD1222 COVID-19 vaccine.

This clone was counted a single time. The chain uses TRBV5-6 and TRBJ2-6; D not resolved. Trimming cost V 0 bases and J 2 bases, with 12 bases left between them. This CDR3 comprises 17 residues. Germline V gives CDR1 SGHDT, CDR2 YYEEEE. The CDR3 sequence is CASSLVGIGPGANVLTF. CDR3 in DNA: TGTGCCAGCAGCTTGGTGGGTATTGGGCCTGGGGCCAACGTCCTGACTTTC.

The genes are TRBV18 and TRBJ2-5; 15 positions agree with TRBD2. CDR3 length equals 18 residues. The trim removed 0 bases at V and 0 bases at J, leaving 2 bases unmatched. Looked up from germline, CDR1 is KGHSH and CDR2 is LQKENI. The CDR3: CASSPPGLAGGYQETQYF. The CDR3, as DNA: TGTGCCAGCTCACCACCGGGACTAGCGGGAGGCTACCAAGAGACCCAGTACTTC.

The chain has TRBV10-3 and TRBJ1-2; D is ambiguous. CDR3 length: 17 amino acids. V shed 3 bases and J shed 4 bases, with 21 bases lying between them. CDR1 ENHRY and CDR2 SYGVKD come from the germline V gene. The CDR3 sequence: CAISDPPKTSSAYGYTF. CDR3 sequence (DNA): TGTGCCATCAGTGACCCCCCGAAGACAAGTTCGGCCTATGGCTACACCTTC.

The rearrangement links TRBV21-1 to TRBJ2-2; the table names TRBD2, a call not compared with the DNA. TRBV21-1 is deemed a pseudogene. The CDR3 contains 18 residues. The CDR3: CASSNFGLAGENTGELFF. CDR3 nucleotides: TGTGCCAGCAGCAACTTCGGACTAGCGGGAGAGAACACCGGGGAGCTGTTTTTT.

J is TRBJ1-1 and V is TRBV7-3; no firm D call. Germline V lookup: CDR1 SGHTA, CDR2 FQGTGA. The CDR3 spans 13 residues. V was clipped by 8 bases and J by 0 bases, with 10 bases between them. The CDR3 coding sequence is TGTGCCAGCGCCCCGGACCTGAACACTGAAGCTTTCTTT. It translates to CASAPDLNTEAFF.

V gene TRBV6-5 combines with J gene TRBJ1-4; D is possibly TRBD1 (5 bases). CDR3 size: 15 residues. Trimming removed 5 bases from V and 4 bases from J, with 14 bases in between. Germline loops: CDR1 MNHEY, CDR2 SVGAGI. The chain's CDR3 is CASSPGTAINEKLFF. The DNA for the CDR3 is TGTGCCAGCAGTCCGGGGACCGCTATTAATGAAAAACTGTTTTTT.

The gene calls are TRBV5-6 and TRBJ1-2; no clear D. The CDR3 consists of 14 residues. Germline V CDR1 and CDR2: SGHDT, YYEEEE. The germline V and J ends were trimmed by 4 bases and 4 bases, with 14 bases remaining between them. The CDR3: CASSPLSVFYGYTF. As DNA, the CDR3 is TGTGCCAGCAGCCCATTGTCAGTATTCTATGGCTACACCTTC.

The chain recombines TRBV18 with TRBJ2-7, with 9 bases fitting TRBD1. CDR1 is KGHSH and CDR2 is LQKENI in the germline V gene. After removal of 3 bases from V and 6 bases from J, the junction contained 6 bases not matched to a gene. The CDR3 length is 14 residues. The CDR3 sequence is CASSPGTGSAEQYF. CDR3 in DNA: TGTGCCAGCTCACCGGGGACAGGGTCTGCCGAGCAGTACTTC.

This clone occurred many times. This chain uses TRBV5-1 with TRBJ2-7, with D possibly being TRBD1 (5 bases). Germline CDR1 reads SGHRS; CDR2 reads YFSETQ. Trimming pared 1 base from V and 2 bases from J, leaving 22 bases between. This CDR3 has 18 residues. The CDR3 region is CASSLRAPTRVKTYEQYF. The DNA for the CDR3 is TGCGCCAGCAGCTTGCGGGCCCCCACCAGGGTTAAGACCTACGAGCAGTACTTC.

This clone appeared a single time. The chain uses TRBV18 and TRBJ2-7; TRBD2 aligns across 12 bases. CDR3 length: 15 residues. The trim removed 2 bases at V and 3 bases at J, leaving 2 bases unmatched. Germline V gives CDR1 KGHSH, CDR2 LQKENI. CDR3 nucleotide sequence: TGTGCCAGCTCACCATCGGGACTAGCGGGCTACGAGCAGTACTTC. Its translation: CASSPSGLAGYEQYF.

J is TRBJ2-7 and V is TRBV7-2; D gene unclear. The CDR3 spans 14 residues. Germline V gene data show CDR1 as SGHTA and CDR2 as FQGNSA. V lost 5 bases and J lost 2, with 13 bases in between. CDR3 in DNA: TGTGCCAGCAGCGCCTCATGGGCTACCTACGAGCAGTACTTC. This codes for CASSASWATYEQYF.

The chain carries TRBV18 and TRBJ1-2; a weak D match, TRBD1 (5 bases). CDR3 size: 14 residues. The V gene lost 2 bases and the J gene lost 2 bases, with 9 bases spanning the gap. Germline-derived CDR1 and CDR2 are KGHSH and LQKENI. The CDR3 reads CASSPGRQNYGYTF. As DNA, the CDR3 is TGTGCCAGCTCACCAGGGCGACAGAACTATGGCTACACCTTC.

The V and J genes are TRBV27 and TRBJ1-4, with 8 bases that match TRBD1. The CDR3 length is 16 residues. Germline trimming cut 7 bases from V and 5 bases from J; bases unmatched to any gene: 12. From germline, CDR1 is MNHEY and CDR2 SMNVEV (reference sequence). The CDR3 DNA reads as TGTGCCAGCAAGGAACCCGCCACAGGGGGGAATGAAAAACTGTTTTTT. As protein: CASKEPATGGNEKLFF.

In this sample, this clone turned up once. This rearrangement joins TRBV3-1 (or the pseudogene TRBV3-2) to TRBJ1-2; 8 bases are shared with TRBD1. The CDR3 extends over 14 amino acids. Trimming removed 4 bases from V and 5 bases from J; junction bases left unmatched: 6. The germline gives CDR1 LGHDT, CDR2 YNNKEL (reference sequence). The chain's CDR3 is CASSPEDRVYGYTF. CDR3 DNA: TGTGCCAGCAGCCCCGAGGACAGGGTGTATGGCTACACCTTC.

The rearrangement uses TRBV5-1 and TRBJ2-7, with D maybe TRBD1 (6 bases). Germline V CDR1 and CDR2: SGHRS, YFSETQ. This CDR3 has 15 residues. Trimming pared 2 bases from V and 2 bases from J, leaving 14 bases between. CDR3 protein: CASSLNPTGAYEQYF. The CDR3 DNA reads TGCGCCAGCAGCTTAAACCCGACAGGAGCCTACGAGCAGTACTTC. The full variable domain, rest sourced from reference TRBV5-1 and TRBJ2-7, is KAGVTQTPRYLIKTRGQQVTLSCSPISGHRSVSWYQQTPGQGLQFLFEYFSETQRNKGNFPGRFSGRQFSNSRSEMNVSTLELGDSALYLCASSLNPTGAYEQYFGPGTRLTVT.

This clone was picked up one time. The gene calls are TRBV4-3 and TRBJ2-7, with D uncertain. The V end was cut by 1 base, the J end by 6 bases, with 10 bases between. The germline V gene has CDR1 LGHNA and CDR2 YSLEER. This CDR3 is 13 amino acids long. The CDR3 DNA reads as TGCGCCAGCAGCCAAGTGTTTATCGGCGAGCAGTACTTC. Encoded protein: CASSQVFIGEQYF.

The CDR3 DNA is TGTGCCAGCAGCGTGAGGGGGGAGGGCAATCAGCCCCAGCATTTT. It translates to CASSVRGEGNQPQHF. J is TRBJ1-5 and V is TRBV21-1. TRBV21-1 is a documented pseudogene. This CDR3 has 15 residues.

The chain combines TRBV19 with TRBJ2-6; D gene ambiguous. CDR3 length: 15 residues. Germline lookup yields CDR1 LNHDA and CDR2 SQIVND (reference sequence). The ends were cut back, 3 bases at V and 0 bases at J, with 6 bases in the middle. CDR3 nucleotides: TGTGCCAGTAGTATCCAGCTCTCTGGGGCCAACGTCCTGACTTTC. Translation gives CASSIQLSGANVLTF.

V gene TRBV5-5 combines with J gene TRBJ1-5; TRBD1 agrees at 7 bases. CDR3 length equals 16 residues. Germline CDR1 and CDR2: SGHKS and YYEKEE (reference sequence). The trim removed 4 bases at V and 7 bases at J, leaving 14 bases unmatched. The CDR3 DNA sequence: TGTGCCAGCAGCCTGGACGCAGGGGGATGGCGGCAGCCCCAGCATTTT. Translated, it gives CASSLDAGGWRQPQHF.

The chain links TRBV5-6 to TRBJ1-6; 9 bases are a match to TRBD1. The CDR3 is 18 amino acids. CDR1 is SGHDT, CDR2 YYEEEE, per germline. V lost 3 bases to trimming and J lost 7 bases; unmatched junction nucleotides: 14. CDR3 DNA sequence: TGTGCCAGCAGCTCGATTCGGGACAGGGCGCCATCCAATTCACCCCTCCACTTT. Protein product: CASSSIRDRAPSNSPLHF.

The chain links TRBV6-6 to TRBJ1-2; D possibly corresponds to TRBD1 (5 bases). This CDR3 is 13 amino acids long. Germline V gives CDR1 MNHNY, CDR2 SVGAGI (reference sequence). The V end lost 10 bases, the J end lost 1 base, and 13 bases lay between the germline ends. Here the CDR3 reads CAIRRGGNYGYTF. DNA of the CDR3: TGTGCCATACGCCGGGGGGGTAACTATGGCTACACCTTC.